The 27 T cell receptor beta chains in this list originate from one sample, sequenced in a study of blood T cell repertoires in COVID-19. TCRdb keeps only in-frame clones here, not all; method: immunoSEQ multiplex PCR. Of some 110,000 clones in the sample, approximately 86% are singletons; the top ten hold 3.5% to 4.5%. The sequenced sample consisted of peripheral blood. Every receptor here comes from a man aged 35 to 55 with acute or convalescent COVID-19.

J is TRBJ2-6 and V is TRBV18; D unclear. The V gene's germline CDR1 is KGHSH and CDR2 LQKENI. V was pared by 6 bases and J by 0 bases, with 12 bases between. The CDR3 covers 16 residues. The chain's CDR3 is CASSYSQLSGANVLTF. CDR3 coding DNA: TGTGCCAGCTCCTACAGCCAGCTCTCTGGGGCCAACGTCCTGACTTTC.

J is TRBJ1-5 and V is TRBV5-6, with TRBD1 identical over 7 bases. The CDR3 has 15 amino acids. Unmatched junction bases numbered 7, after V lost 4 bases and J lost 3 bases. Germline V lookup: CDR1 SGHDT, CDR2 YYEEEE. CDR3 bases: TGTGCCAGCAGCCCCGGGACAGTCCCCAATCAGCCCCAGCATTTT. It encodes CASSPGTVPNQPQHF.

This clone came up once. This chain joins TRBV5-1 and TRBJ2-7; 8 bases are a match to TRBD1. The CDR3 loop spans 14 amino acids. J was trimmed by 2 bases and V by 3 bases; bases with no gene match: 4. The V gene's germline CDR1 is SGHRS and CDR2 YFSETQ. CDR3 sequence: CASSSTGDAYEQYF. The CDR3 DNA is TGCGCCAGCAGCTCGACAGGGGACGCCTACGAGCAGTACTTC.

V gene TRBV4-1 combines with J gene TRBJ1-2, with TRBD1 matching over 7 bases. Germline V gene lookup returns CDR1 MGHRA and CDR2 YSYEKL. The trim removed 4 bases at V and 5 bases at J, leaving 4 bases unmatched. The CDR3 totals 13 residues. The CDR3: CASSLEGAYGYTF. CDR3 bases: TGCGCCAGCAGCCTGGAGGGGGCTTATGGCTACACCTTC.

The rearrangement joins TRBV5-6 to TRBJ2-7, with 8 positions matching TRBD1. V dropped 1 base and J dropped 5; count of bases not matched to a gene: 5. From germline, CDR1 is SGHDT and CDR2 YYEEEE. This CDR3 is 14 amino acids long. Written as DNA, the CDR3 is TGTGCCAGCAGCTTGAGGACAGGGTACAACGAGCAGTACTTC. This encodes CASSLRTGYNEQYF.

This chain uses TRBV19 with TRBJ2-5; 8 bases map to TRBD2. The germline gives CDR1 LNHDA, CDR2 SQIVND (reference sequence). V lost 5 bases to trimming and J lost 4 bases; unmatched junction nucleotides: 9. The CDR3 is 15 residues long. The CDR3 region is CASSGLAGLRETQYF. Here the CDR3 DNA reads TGTGCCAGTAGTGGCCTAGCGGGCCTTCGAGAGACCCAGTACTTC.

V is TRBV12-5 and J is TRBJ1-5; D is ambiguous. This CDR3 is built from 13 residues. The V gene lost 7 bases and the J gene lost 6 bases, with 13 bases spanning the gap. Germline V CDR1 and CDR2: LGHNT, FRNRAP. The CDR3 region has the DNA TGTGCTAGTGCTTCACTGATCGTTCAGCCCCAGCATTTT. It yields the protein CASASLIVQPQHF.

The rearrangement joins TRBV14 to TRBJ1-3; 7 positions match TRBD1. CDR1 is SGHDN, CDR2 FVKESK, per germline. V shed 2 bases and J 7 bases; nucleotides not matched to a gene: 8. The CDR3 has 15 amino acids. The CDR3 DNA follows: TGTGCCAGCAGCCAAAGGGGGCAGGGTGGCAACACCATATATTTT. Translation: CASSQRGQGGNTIYF.

The V call is TRBV9, the J call TRBJ1-1; no clear D. The V end was cut by 2 bases, the J end by 0 bases, with 11 bases between. The CDR3 extends over 15 amino acids. Germline V CDR1 and CDR2: SGDLS, YYNGEE. The CDR3 DNA reads as TGTGCCAGCAGCGTGAAACCAGAAGTGAACACTGAAGCTTTCTTT. This codes for CASSVKPEVNTEAFF.

This clone was detected only a few times. CDR3 in amino acids: CSVSTGGVREKLFF. CDR3 sequence (DNA): TGCAGCGTCTCGACAGGGGGCGTAAGGGAAAAACTGTTTTTT. The J gene is TRBJ1-4, the V gene TRBV29-1; 10 positions agree with TRBD1. Germline V lookup: CDR1 SQVTM, CDR2 ANQGSEA. The junction had 9 bases not matched to a gene; V was cut back by 6 bases and J by 8 bases. The CDR3 has 14 residues.

CDR3 sequence (DNA): TGCGCCAGCAGCCACGACTGGAACACTGAAGCTTTCTTT. Translation gives CASSHDWNTEAFF. J is TRBJ1-1 and V is TRBV5-1, with unresolved D. The V end lost 4 bases, the J end lost 1 base, and 8 bases lay between the germline ends. This CDR3 is 13 amino acids long. Per the germline V gene, CDR1 is SGHRS and CDR2 is YFSETQ.

The table lists this clone with a count of one. This chain connects TRBV4-1 to TRBJ2-3, with TRBD2 matching over 7 bases. The CDR3 has 17 residues. V shed 1 base and J 2 bases; nucleotides not matched to a gene: 9. Germline values: CDR1 MGHRA, CDR2 YSYEKL. The CDR3 DNA is TGCGCCAGCAGCCAAGTACGGACGGGAGGTACCACAGATACGCAGTATTTT. Its protein is CASSQVRTGGTTDTQYF.

The chain is built from TRBV5-4 and TRBJ1-3, with 7 bases matching TRBD1. Germline lookup yields CDR1 SGHNT and CDR2 YYREEE (reference sequence). This CDR3 comprises 18 residues. V lost 0 bases and J lost 1; bases outside the gene matches: 10. The CDR3 region is CASSLAGTGVLSGNTIYF. The CDR3 coding sequence is TGTGCCAGCAGCTTGGCCGGAACAGGGGTATTGTCTGGAAACACCATATATTTT. The full variable domain, in which reference TRBV5-4 and TRBJ1-3 provide the parts outside the CDR3, is ETGVTQSPTHLIKTRGQQVTLRCSSQSGHNTVSWYQQALGQGPQFIFQYYREEENGRGNFPPRFSGLQFPNYSSELNVNALELDDSALYLCASSLAGTGVLSGNTIYFGEGSWLTVV.

The genes are TRBV6-2 or TRBV6-3 and TRBJ1-1; tentatively, D is TRBD1 (6 bases). The CDR3 sequence is 14 residues long. Between the trimmed V and J ends, which lost 2 bases and 3 bases, there was a span of 10 bases. Germline CDR1 and CDR2: MNHEY and SVGEGT. The CDR3 loop is CASSYTAGDTEAFF. The CDR3 DNA sequence: TGTGCCAGCAGTTACACGGCAGGGGACACTGAAGCTTTCTTT.

The chain uses TRBV5-1 and TRBJ1-1; D not certain. The CDR3 spans 15 residues. V was pared by 0 bases and J by 0 bases, with 9 bases between. CDR1 and CDR2 (germline): SGHRS, YFSETQ. The CDR3 sequence is CASSLDGIMNTEAFF. CDR3 in DNA: TGCGCCAGCAGCTTGGACGGGATTATGAACACTGAAGCTTTCTTT.

The count of this clone is one. V gene TRBV4-2 combines with J gene TRBJ2-1; 10 nucleotides match TRBD2. After removal of 3 bases from V and 4 bases from J, the junction contained 9 bases not matched to a gene. The CDR3 runs to 17 residues. Germline-derived CDR1 and CDR2 are LGHNA and YNFKEQ. DNA for the CDR3: TGTGCCAGCAGCCAGGCGGCTAGCGGGGGATCTTACAATGAGCAGTTCTTC. This encodes CASSQAASGGSYNEQFF.

V usage is TRBV9 and J usage is TRBJ2-1, with D tentatively TRBD1 (6 bases). V lost 0 bases to trimming and J lost 9 bases, with 16 bases between them. The germline gives CDR1 SGDLS, CDR2 YYNGEE. The CDR3 length is 15 residues. CDR3 nucleotide sequence: TGTGCCAGCAGCGTAGACTCCACAGGGAACGGTGAGCAGTTCTTC. Amino acid sequence: CASSVDSTGNGEQFF.

The chain uses TRBV6-6 and TRBJ2-7; TRBD1 might be the D (5 bases). V was clipped by 4 bases and J by 0 bases, with 7 bases between them. Germline CDR1 MNHNY, CDR2 SVGAGI (reference sequence). The CDR3 length is 13 residues. The CDR3 sequence is CASSLGASYEQYF. Here the CDR3 DNA reads TGTGCCAGCAGTTTAGGGGCCTCCTACGAGCAGTACTTC.

The CDR3: CASSLSGGRTEAFF. CDR3 in DNA: TGCGCCAGCAGCTTGTCGGGGGGGCGCACTGAAGCTTTCTTT. V is TRBV5-1 and J is TRBJ1-1, with a weak D call TRBD1 (6 bases). The V end was cut by 1 base, the J end by 4 bases, with 11 bases between. Per the germline V gene, CDR1 is SGHRS and CDR2 is YFSETQ. This CDR3 spans 14 amino acids. The variable domain in full, completed from reference TRBV5-1 and TRBJ1-1, reads KAGVTQTPRYLIKTRGQQVTLSCSPISGHRSVSWYQQTPGQGLQFLFEYFSETQRNKGNFPGRFSGRQFSNSRSEMNVSTLELGDSALYLCASSLSGGRTEAFFGQGTRLTVV.

V gene TRBV5-1 combines with J gene TRBJ2-1, with TRBD2 identical over 8 bases. CDR1 SGHRS and CDR2 YFSETQ come from the germline V gene. This CDR3 is 13 amino acids long. Germline trimming cut 5 bases from V and 8 bases from J; bases unmatched to any gene: 6. The CDR3 region is CASRPAGVDEQFF. In DNA, the CDR3 is TGCGCCAGCAGACCAGCGGGAGTGGATGAGCAGTTCTTC.

V usage is TRBV12-5 and J usage is TRBJ2-7; unclear D gene. CDR3 size: 14 residues. V was cut by 7 bases and J by 2 bases, with 15 bases left in between. Germline values: CDR1 LGHNT, CDR2 FRNRAP. CDR3 nucleotide sequence: TGTGCTAGTGTTCGACAAATGGCTGCCTACGAGCAGTACTTC. This sequence encodes CASVRQMAAYEQYF.

This clone was detected only once. This chain connects TRBV19 to TRBJ1-1; unclear D gene. Germline CDR1 reads LNHDA; CDR2 reads SQIVND (reference sequence). The CDR3 loop spans 13 amino acids. V lost 3 bases, J lost 8 bases, and 13 bases lay in between. The CDR3 coding sequence is TGTGCCAGTAGTATCGTTGGACGGGAGGAAGCTTTCTTT. Its translation is CASSIVGREEAFF.

The chain links TRBV4-3 to TRBJ2-2, with a tentative D call TRBD2 (7 bases). CDR3 length: 17 amino acids. The V gene lost 0 bases and the J gene lost 2 bases, with 13 bases spanning the gap. Germline CDR1 is LGHNA and CDR2 is YSLEER. The CDR3 bases are TGCGCCAGCAGCCAAGAATACCGGGGGGCCAACACCGGGGAGCTGTTTTTT. It is translated as CASSQEYRGANTGELFF.

This clone has just a few counts. The gene calls are TRBV5-8 and TRBJ1-5; D not certain. Per germline, CDR1 SGHTS and CDR2 YDEGEE. V was shortened by 6 bases and J by 1 base, with 14 bases between the two germline ends. CDR3 size: 15 residues. In DNA form, the CDR3 reads TGTGCCAGCATAAACGGGAGACTCAGCAATCAGCCCCAGCATTTT. Amino acids: CASINGRLSNQPQHF.

The rearrangement uses TRBV6-5 and TRBJ1-5; 7 positions agree with TRBD1. V lost 8 bases and J lost 0; bases outside the gene matches: 4. The CDR3 runs 14 residues. Germline lookup yields CDR1 MNHEY and CDR2 SVGAGI. CDR3 sequence (DNA): TGTGCCAGCGCGGGACAGTATAGCAATCAGCCCCAGCATTTT. This sequence encodes CASAGQYSNQPQHF.

V and J are TRBV11-2 and TRBJ1-3; D not resolved. Trimming took 2 bases from V and 8 from J, leaving 7 bases between them. Per germline, CDR1 SGHAT and CDR2 FQNNGV. The CDR3 length is 12 residues. The CDR3 region is CASSLLGDTIYF. The CDR3 nucleotides are TGTGCCAGCAGCTTATTGGGAGACACCATATATTTT.

The gene calls are TRBV4-3 and TRBJ1-2, with a tentative D call TRBD1 (6 bases). The ends were cut back, 4 bases at V and 3 bases at J, with 15 bases in the middle. CDR3 size: 15 residues. The germline gives CDR1 LGHNA, CDR2 YSLEER. The CDR3 region is CASSLETGLDYGYTF. DNA for the CDR3: TGCGCCAGCAGCCTTGAGACAGGCTTGGACTATGGCTACACCTTC.